A selection of T cell receptor beta chains follows, all from one sample in a study of T-cell reconstitution after alpha-beta-depleted transplantation in children. One entry per CDR3 protein results from TCRdb running MiXCR on the PCR reads. The table has about 420,000 distinct CDR3 sequences, approximately 10% seen once. Source: PBMCs from the stem cell graft donor, taken from the stem cell graft. These TCRs come from a human donor who donated a stem cell graft to a child with acute myeloid leukemia. CDR3s leave out the opening cysteine and the closing phenylalanine or tryptophan. Fields, in order: CDR3 protein, V gene, J gene.

SVERSGNYGYT	TRBV29-1	TRBJ1-2
AISPGQESGWVTQY	TRBV10-3	TRBJ2-5
ASKRTGATYGYT	TRBV12-3/TRBV12-4	TRBJ1-2
ASSSIIVSNQQF	TRBV5-8	TRBJ2-1
ASSRGGRDTQY	TRBV12-3/TRBV12-4	TRBJ2-3
ASSHGQGNEQF	TRBV6-5	TRBJ2-1
ASSELGWDYPRETQY	TRBV9	TRBJ2-5
ASSDEKNTEAF	TRBV10-1	TRBJ1-1
ASSLIRDSQQETQY	TRBV7-9	TRBJ2-5
ASSEKGWYDQPQH	TRBV25-1	TRBJ1-5
ASTPGPTPNQPQH	TRBV6-1	TRBJ1-5
ASSLVIGVELD	TRBV7-8	TRBJ2-5
AWSGRGRSSPLH	TRBV30	TRBJ1-6
ASMRRGGEKLF	TRBV6-9	TRBJ1-4
ASRKYSTDTQY	TRBV6-5	TRBJ2-3
ASSLVARAADTQY	TRBV5-1	TRBJ2-3
SARPASDTQY	TRBV20-1	TRBJ2-3
AISEFSSRLGTDTQY	TRBV10-3	TRBJ2-3
ASSLGFGRTGGAEAF	TRBV12-3/TRBV12-4	TRBJ1-1
ASSPIGQGVFWEQY	TRBV27	TRBJ2-7
AWEAKGELF	TRBV30	TRBJ2-2
ASSPSPGASRPYEQY	TRBV12-3/TRBV12-4	TRBJ2-7
ASSEFFYEQY	TRBV2	TRBJ2-7
ASSVVGGLNTEAF	TRBV9	TRBJ1-1
ASSVSAYNEQF	TRBV2	TRBJ2-1
ASSYTRSGNTIY	TRBV11-2	TRBJ1-3
SADPGGYGYT	TRBV20-1	TRBJ1-2
ASSLAYGAGRGDQPQH	TRBV7-8	TRBJ1-5
SVERGRGGEQF	TRBV29-1	TRBJ2-1
ASSLHGVTYYEQY	TRBV7-8	TRBJ2-7
ASSLGGQGTDTRY	TRBV5-1	TRBJ2-3
SARDLTHYEQY	TRBV20-1	TRBJ2-7
ASSLATSGEQF	TRBV5-1	TRBJ2-1
ASRKLAPETQY	TRBV6-2/TRBV6-3	TRBJ2-5
AGKQGKNTEAF	TRBV6-9	TRBJ1-1
ASRRDRGTGELF	TRBV6-1	TRBJ2-2
ASSQGRTEAF	TRBV3-1	TRBJ1-1
ASSWSRRSTDTQY	TRBV5-1	TRBJ2-3
CARAPGGGAYTDTQY	TRBV20-1	TRBJ2-3
ASSLVPPGQDLSSGNTIY	TRBV13	TRBJ1-3
ASRKGDTDTQY	TRBV5-1	TRBJ2-3
SAPKGDRELF	TRBV20-1	TRBJ2-2
AIRESGTNTGELF	TRBV10-3	TRBJ2-2
SATGESDEQY	TRBV20-1	TRBJ2-7
ASSQVRWGPGQY	TRBV4-3	TRBJ2-7